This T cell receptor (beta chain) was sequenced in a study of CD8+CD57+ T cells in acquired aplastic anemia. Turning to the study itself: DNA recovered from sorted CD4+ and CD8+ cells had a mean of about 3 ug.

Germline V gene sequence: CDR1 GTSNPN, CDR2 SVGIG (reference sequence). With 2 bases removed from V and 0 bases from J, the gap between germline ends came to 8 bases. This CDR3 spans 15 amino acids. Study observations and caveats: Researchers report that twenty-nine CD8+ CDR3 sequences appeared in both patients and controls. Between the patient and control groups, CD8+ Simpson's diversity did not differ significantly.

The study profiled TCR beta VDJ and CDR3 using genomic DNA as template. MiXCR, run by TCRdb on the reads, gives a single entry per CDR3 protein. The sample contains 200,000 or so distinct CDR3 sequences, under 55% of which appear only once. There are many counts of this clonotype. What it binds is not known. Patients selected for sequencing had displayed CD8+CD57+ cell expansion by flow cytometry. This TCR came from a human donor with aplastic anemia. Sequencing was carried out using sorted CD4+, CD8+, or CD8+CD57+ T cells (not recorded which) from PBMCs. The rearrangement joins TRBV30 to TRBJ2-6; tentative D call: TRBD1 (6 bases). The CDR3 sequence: CAWSLGGSGANVLTF. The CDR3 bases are TGTGCCTGGAGTCTAGGGGGCTCTGGGGCCAACGTCCTGACTTTC.